What follows are 27 T cell receptor beta chains derived from one specimen sequenced in a study of Ad26.COV2.S vaccination and SARS-CoV-2 variants. Clones were sequenced by immunoSEQ multiplex PCR, and TCRdb holds only the in-frame ones, with some missing. Of a few hundred thousand clones in the sample, around nine tenths are singletons; the top ten hold 9% to 15%. As to treatment: roughly 18 received Ad26.COV2.S at low or high dose, single or two shots; 5 received placebo; per-sample allocation not given. Vaccine and placebo recipients were sampled on day 63 after the first injection. The material was peripheral blood, obtained in a trial of Ad26.COV2.S vaccine versus placebo. Receptors were obtained from a person aged 18-65 years who received the Ad26.COV2.S COVID-19 vaccine or a placebo.

The chain is built from TRBV7-3 and TRBJ2-2; unclear D gene. The CDR3 consists of 13 residues. The V end was cut by 2 bases, the J end by 4 bases, with 5 bases between. Per germline, CDR1 SGHTA and CDR2 FQGTGA. In nucleotides, the CDR3 is TGTGCCAGCAGCTTAGCGGCCACCGGGGAGCTGTTTTTT. Translation gives CASSLAATGELFF.

This clone was recorded a few times. The chain joins TRBV30 to TRBJ1-5; D may be TRBD1 (5 bases). The CDR3 runs 13 residues. Germline CDR1 is GTSNPN and CDR2 is SVGIG (reference sequence). V was cut by 1 base and J by 5 bases, with 9 bases left in between. CDR3 protein: CAWSAGLDQPQHF. The CDR3 bases are TGTGCCTGGAGTGCGGGACTTGATCAGCCCCAGCATTTT.

The rearrangement links TRBV7-2 to TRBJ2-7; 10 bases agree with TRBD2. The germline V gene has CDR1 SGHTA and CDR2 FQGNSA. The trim removed 6 bases at V and 2 bases at J, leaving 13 bases unmatched. The CDR3 has 17 amino acids. The CDR3 bases are TGTGCCAGCAGACCCGGGACTAGCGAACTTCAAACCTACGAGCAGTACTTC. Translation gives CASRPGTSELQTYEQYF.

The genes are TRBV14 and TRBJ1-6; D is perhaps TRBD1 (5 bases). Germline CDR1 is SGHDN and CDR2 is FVKESK. The CDR3 spans 13 residues. V was shortened by 5 bases and J by 9 bases, with 11 bases between the two germline ends. The CDR3 DNA follows: TGTGCCAGCAGCGCAACCGACAGTTCACCCCTCCACTTT. This encodes CASSATDSSPLHF.

This rearrangement joins TRBV28 to TRBJ1-2; D is possibly TRBD1 (5 bases). The CDR3 runs 15 residues. Germline loops: CDR1 MDHEN, CDR2 SYDVKM. V lost 2 bases, J lost 8 bases, and 18 bases lay in between. Written as DNA, the CDR3 is TGTGCCAGCAGTTTACTGGCGGGGCTGTCCTACGGCTACACCTTC. Amino acid sequence: CASSLLAGLSYGYTF.

The chain couples TRBV5-4 to TRBJ2-7; 14 nucleotides agree with TRBD2. Germline CDR1 and CDR2: SGHNT and YYREEE (reference sequence). V lost 4 bases to trimming and J lost 4 bases; unmatched junction nucleotides: 13. There are 18 residues in the CDR3. The CDR3 sequence is CASSRSGLAGDKRYEQYF. CDR3 nucleotide sequence: TGTGCCAGCAGCCGATCGGGACTAGCGGGAGATAAGAGGTACGAGCAGTACTTC.

This chain connects TRBV7-9 to TRBJ2-1, with D possibly matching TRBD1 (5 bases). Per germline, CDR1 SEHNR and CDR2 FQNEAQ (reference sequence). With 9 bases removed from V and 5 bases from J, the gap between germline ends came to 20 bases. This CDR3 has 15 amino acids. CDR3 sequence (DNA): TGTGCCAGTGGGGCCGCAGAAATTGTTCACAATGAGCAGTTCTTC. Protein product: CASGAAEIVHNEQFF.

This clone has more than one count but fewer than ten. The chain uses TRBV7-9 and TRBJ1-6; D remains unclear. V lost 2 bases, J lost 5 bases, and 10 bases lay in between. The germline V gene encodes CDR1 SEHNR and CDR2 FQNEAQ (reference sequence). The CDR3 loop spans 15 amino acids. CDR3 coding DNA: TGTGCCAGCAGCTTACATTCTTCTGATAATTCACCCCTCCACTTT. Its translation: CASSLHSSDNSPLHF.

The chain has TRBV6-1 and TRBJ2-7; D unresolved. The length of the CDR3 is 12 residues. The germline V gene has CDR1 MNHNS and CDR2 SASEGT. Trimming shortened V by 0 bases and J by 3 bases, and 3 bases separated the two germline ends. The chain's CDR3 is CASSEAFYEQYF. CDR3 DNA sequence: TGTGCCAGCAGTGAAGCCTTCTACGAGCAGTACTTC.

V and J are TRBV6-4 and TRBJ2-3; 10 bases are a match to TRBD1. This CDR3 comprises 15 residues. CDR1 MRHNA and CDR2 SNTAGT come from the germline V gene. Trimming took 4 bases from V and 7 from J; bases not matched to a gene: 8. In nucleotides, the CDR3 is TGTGCCAGCAGTGTTTCCGGGACAGGGGCGAATACGCAGTATTTT. It is translated as CASSVSGTGANTQYF.

This chain joins TRBV18 and TRBJ1-4; 7 nucleotides agree with TRBD1. Trimming took 1 base from V and 8 from J; bases not matched to a gene: 4. From germline, CDR1 is KGHSH and CDR2 LQKENI. This CDR3 region has 14 residues. CDR3 sequence (DNA): TGTGCCAGCTCACCACAGGGGGCAGGAGAAAAACTGTTTTTT. The encoded protein is CASSPQGAGEKLFF.

The J gene is TRBJ1-2, the V gene TRBV5-8; no clear D. CDR1 is SGHTS and CDR2 is YDEGEE in the germline V gene. Deletions cut 10 bases from V and 3 bases from J, with 13 bases between. The CDR3 covers 12 residues. This CDR3 is CAGEDGYYGYTF. The CDR3 DNA reads as TGTGCCGGCGAGGACGGGTACTATGGCTACACCTTC.

J is TRBJ2-5 and V is TRBV2, with 7 bases identical to TRBD1. The CDR3 extends over 15 amino acids. Losses at the gene ends were 5 bases for V and 2 bases for J; bases not matched to a gene: 8. Germline CDR1 is SNHLY and CDR2 is FYNNEI. The CDR3 loop reads CASSITGQLQETQYF. CDR3 bases: TGTGCCAGCAGTATTACGGGACAGCTACAAGAGACCCAGTACTTC.

V usage is TRBV12-3 or TRBV12-4 and J usage is TRBJ1-1, with D tentatively TRBD1 (5 bases). The CDR3 runs to 11 residues. Trimming took off 7 bases at V and 6 bases at J, with 9 bases between the two ends. The CDR3 DNA sequence: TGTGCCAGCACACAGGCTGCTGAAGCTTTCTTT. As protein: CASTQAAEAFF.

DNA for the CDR3: TGCGCCAGCAGCCAAGAGGCAGCCGTCACAGATACGCAGTATTTT. Translation gives CASSQEAAVTDTQYF. The chain couples TRBV4-1 to TRBJ2-3, with no clear D. CDR1 MGHRA and CDR2 YSYEKL come from the germline V gene. There are 15 residues in the CDR3. V dropped 0 bases and J dropped 2 bases, with 9 bases sitting between them.

The chain links TRBV27 to TRBJ1-6; D might be TRBD1 (5 bases). Germline V lookup: CDR1 MNHEY, CDR2 SMNVEV (reference sequence). The CDR3 loop spans 15 amino acids. Trimming left V 3 bases short and J 6 bases short, with 12 bases between. The CDR3 region is CASSFGTSGNSPLHF. CDR3 in DNA: TGTGCCAGCAGTTTTGGGACGAGTGGTAATTCACCCCTCCACTTT.

V gene TRBV28 combines with J gene TRBJ2-1; no clear D. Germline CDR1 is MDHEN and CDR2 is SYDVKM. Trimming cost V 2 bases and J 0 bases, with 11 bases left between them. There are 16 residues in the CDR3. In DNA, the CDR3 is TGTGCCAGCAGTTTAACCCCCGCCTTCTCCTACAATGAGCAGTTCTTC. Amino acids: CASSLTPAFSYNEQFF.

The rearrangement joins TRBV5-5 to TRBJ1-4; D unclear. This CDR3 comprises 15 residues. In germline, CDR1 is SGHKS, CDR2 YYEKEE (reference sequence). V lost 4 bases to trimming and J lost 3 bases, with 13 bases between them. CDR3 nucleotides: TGTGCCAGCAGCCAGATGACCGGGTCTAATGAAAAACTGTTTTTT. It yields the protein CASSQMTGSNEKLFF.

CDR3 bases: TGTGCCAGCAGTGACAGGGGGCGAAACATTCAGTACTTC. It specifies CASSDRGRNIQYF. The chain couples TRBV27 to TRBJ2-4; 10 bases fit TRBD1. Germline V gene data show CDR1 as MNHEY and CDR2 as SMNVEV (reference sequence). Trimming at V came to 5 bases and at J to 6 bases, leaving 1 base not matched to a gene. The length of the CDR3 is 13 residues.

The chain carries TRBV2 and TRBJ2-7, with TRBD2 matching 12 bases. The germline gives CDR1 SNHLY, CDR2 FYNNEI. V trimming: 10 bases; J trimming: 3 bases; junction bases outside the gene matches: 4. The CDR3 runs to 13 residues. The CDR3: CANLAGGDYEQYF. CDR3 DNA: TGTGCCAATCTAGCGGGAGGGGACTACGAGCAGTACTTC.

The chain couples TRBV11-2 to TRBJ2-5, with 11 nucleotides matching TRBD2. The germline gives CDR1 SGHAT, CDR2 FQNNGV. V gave up 7 bases and J gave up 5 bases; unmatched junction bases: 9. This CDR3 has 15 amino acids. The CDR3 nucleotides are TGTGCCAGCAACCCACTAGCGGGAGTGGGTGAGACCCAGTACTTC. Its translation is CASNPLAGVGETQYF.

The chain employs TRBV7-8 and TRBJ1-4; D is perhaps TRBD1 (6 bases). The CDR3 has 14 residues. The V gene's germline CDR1 is SGHVS and CDR2 FQNEAQ. Trimming removed 5 bases at V and 8 bases at J, with 15 bases between. DNA of the CDR3: TGTGCCAGCAGCCAAGTAGGGGGGTTGGAAAAACTGTTTTTT. The encoded protein is CASSQVGGLEKLFF.

In this sample, this clone turned up once. The gene calls are TRBV5-1 and TRBJ1-1; weak D call: TRBD1 (6 bases). This CDR3 contains 14 residues. Germline V gene sequence: CDR1 SGHRS, CDR2 YFSETQ. V shed 4 bases and J shed 1 base, with 11 bases lying between them. For the CDR3, the DNA is TGCGCCAGCAGCGTCCAGGGGTGGAACACTGAAGCTTTCTTT. Translation: CASSVQGWNTEAFF.

The chain uses TRBV5-1 and TRBJ2-7; 14 positions match TRBD2. CDR3 length: 16 residues. Germline V CDR1 and CDR2: SGHRS, YFSETQ. V shed 4 bases and J 5 bases; nucleotides not matched to a gene: 8. CDR3 sequence: CASSPGTSGSFHEQYF. The CDR3 DNA follows: TGCGCCAGCAGCCCCGGGACTAGCGGGAGTTTCCACGAGCAGTACTTC.

This clone has a single count. V usage is TRBV18 and J usage is TRBJ1-2; 12 bases map to TRBD1. From germline, CDR1 is KGHSH and CDR2 LQKENI. V was clipped by 5 bases and J by 3 bases; unmatched bases: 1. The CDR3 is made up of 14 amino acids. The DNA for the CDR3 is TGTGCCAGCTCAGGGACAGGGGGCGACTATGGCTACACCTTC. Its protein is CASSGTGGDYGYTF.

This sequence joins TRBV7-9 and TRBJ2-1, with TRBD2 matching over 7 bases. The CDR3 is 16 residues long. V dropped 5 bases and J dropped 0; count of bases not matched to a gene: 7. Germline V gene lookup returns CDR1 SEHNR and CDR2 FQNEAQ (reference sequence). The CDR3 region has the DNA TGTGCCAGCAGCACCCCTAGCGGAGCCTCCTACAATGAGCAGTTCTTC. Translation: CASSTPSGASYNEQFF.

This clone came up once. V and J are TRBV6-5 and TRBJ2-5; 7 positions match TRBD2. V gave up 6 bases and J gave up 1 base; unmatched junction bases: 5. CDR3 length: 14 amino acids. The germline V gene has CDR1 MNHEY and CDR2 SVGAGI. This chain's CDR3 is CASRISGTQETQYF. In nucleotides, the CDR3 is TGTGCCAGCAGGATCAGCGGGACCCAAGAGACCCAGTACTTC.